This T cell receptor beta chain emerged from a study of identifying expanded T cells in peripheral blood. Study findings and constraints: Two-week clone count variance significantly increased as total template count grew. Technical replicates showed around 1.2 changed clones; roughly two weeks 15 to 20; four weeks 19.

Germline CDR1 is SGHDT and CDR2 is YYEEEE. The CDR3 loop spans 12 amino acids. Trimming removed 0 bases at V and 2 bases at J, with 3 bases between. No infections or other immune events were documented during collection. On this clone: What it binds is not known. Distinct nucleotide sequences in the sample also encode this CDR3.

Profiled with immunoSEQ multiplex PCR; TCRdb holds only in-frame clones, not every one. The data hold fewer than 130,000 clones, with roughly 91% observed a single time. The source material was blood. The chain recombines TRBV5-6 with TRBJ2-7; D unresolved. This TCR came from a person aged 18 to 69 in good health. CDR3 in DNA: TGTGCCAGCAGCTTGGGGACCTACGAGCAGTACTTC. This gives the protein CASSLGTYEQYF.